Shown below are 5 T cell receptor beta chains from a single sample sequenced in a study of technical replicates of blood from a few donors. Measured with immunoSEQ multiplex PCR; TCRdb has only the in-frame clones, and not every one. The sample holds about 84,000 clones, around 97% seen once. The material sequenced was T cells isolated from PBMCs. These receptors came from a human donor in good health.

The sample holds one count of this clone. V and J are TRBV7-8 and TRBJ1-5, with D perhaps TRBD1 (6 bases). CDR3 length: 19 amino acids. Germline V gene sequence: CDR1 SGHVS, CDR2 FQNEAQ. The ends were cut back, 4 bases at V and 1 base at J, with 23 bases in the middle. The CDR3 region has the DNA TGTGCCAGCAGCTCGCGACAGGCCGGCGGTGGGGGAAGCAATCAGCCCCAGCATTTT. It yields the protein CASSSRQAGGGGSNQPQHF.

The V and J genes are TRBV10-3 and TRBJ2-1; 13 bases match TRBD2. The J segment lost 5 bases and the V segment lost 8 bases, leaving 3 bases of the junction unmatched. The CDR3 has 14 amino acids. Looked up from germline, CDR1 is ENHRY and CDR2 is SYGVKD. CDR3 DNA: TGTGCCATCCGGGGGACTAGCGGGAACAATGAGCAGTTCTTC. Protein: CAIRGTSGNNEQFF.

This rearrangement joins TRBV4-1 to TRBJ1-5; D possibly corresponds to TRBD1 (5 bases). V was shortened by 4 bases and J by 5 bases, with 21 bases between the two germline ends. Germline CDR1 reads MGHRA; CDR2 reads YSYEKL. The CDR3 spans 17 residues. CDR3 in DNA: TGCGCCAGCAGCCCCTACATGGGGCCCGGAAAGGATCAGCCCCAGCATTTT. Amino acid sequence: CASSPYMGPGKDQPQHF.

The V and J genes are TRBV9 and TRBJ2-2, with 11 bases that match TRBD2. J gave up 1 base and V 0 bases, and 5 bases lay outside the gene matches. The CDR3 is made up of 18 amino acids. Germline V gene lookup returns CDR1 SGDLS and CDR2 YYNGEE. The CDR3 sequence: CASSVVSGRAGNTGELFF. As DNA, the CDR3 is TGTGCCAGCAGCGTAGTTAGCGGGAGGGCCGGGAACACCGGGGAGCTGTTTTTT.

For the CDR3, the DNA is TGTGCCTGGAGTCGTAGATGGTCACTTGAACTGTTTTTT. This translates into CAWSRRWSLELFF. This chain uses TRBV30 with TRBJ1-4; no firm D call. Trimming took 2 bases from V and 12 from J, leaving 16 bases between them. Germline V lookup: CDR1 GTSNPN, CDR2 SVGIG (reference sequence). The CDR3 extends over 13 amino acids.